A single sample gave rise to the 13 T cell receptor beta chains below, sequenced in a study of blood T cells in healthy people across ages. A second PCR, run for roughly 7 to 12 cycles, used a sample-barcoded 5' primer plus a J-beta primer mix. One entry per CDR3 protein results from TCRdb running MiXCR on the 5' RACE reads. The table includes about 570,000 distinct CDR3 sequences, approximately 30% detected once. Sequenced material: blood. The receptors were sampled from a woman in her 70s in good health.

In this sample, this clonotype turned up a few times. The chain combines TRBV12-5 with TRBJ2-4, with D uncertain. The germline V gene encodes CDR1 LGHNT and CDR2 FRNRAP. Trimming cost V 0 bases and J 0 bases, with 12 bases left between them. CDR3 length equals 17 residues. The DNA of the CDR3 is TGTGCTAGTGGTTTGGTACAAGGCGACATAGCCAAAAACATTCAGTACTTC. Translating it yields CASGLVQGDIAKNIQYF. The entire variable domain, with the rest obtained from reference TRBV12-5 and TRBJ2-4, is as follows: DARVTQTPRHKVTEMGQEVTMRCQPILGHNTVFWYRQTMMQGLELLAYFRNRAPLDDSGMPKDRFSAEMPDATLATLKIQPSEPRDSAVYFCASGLVQGDIAKNIQYFGAGTRLSVL.

CDR3 in amino acids: CSARDHLSGTGDGYTF. DNA of the CDR3: TGCAGTGCTAGAGATCATCTGTCCGGGACAGGGGATGGCTACACCTTC. The rearrangement joins TRBV20-1 to TRBJ1-2; 10 bases agree with TRBD1. Germline-derived CDR1 and CDR2 are DFQATT and SNEGSKA (reference sequence). Germline trimming cut 0 bases from V and 6 bases from J; bases unmatched to any gene: 10. The CDR3 runs 16 residues.

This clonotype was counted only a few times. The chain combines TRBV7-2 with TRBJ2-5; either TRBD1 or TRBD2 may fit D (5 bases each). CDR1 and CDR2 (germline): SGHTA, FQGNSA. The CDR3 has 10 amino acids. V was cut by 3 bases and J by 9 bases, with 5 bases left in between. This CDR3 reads CASSLGAQYF. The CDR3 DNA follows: TGTGCCAGCAGCTTGGGGGCCCAGTACTTC.

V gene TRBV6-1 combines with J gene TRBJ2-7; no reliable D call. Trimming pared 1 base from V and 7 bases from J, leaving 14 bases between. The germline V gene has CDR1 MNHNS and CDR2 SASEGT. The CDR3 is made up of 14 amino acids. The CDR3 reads CASSEVSIGQEQYF. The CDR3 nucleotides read TGTGCCAGCAGTGAAGTTAGTATTGGGCAGGAGCAGTACTTC.

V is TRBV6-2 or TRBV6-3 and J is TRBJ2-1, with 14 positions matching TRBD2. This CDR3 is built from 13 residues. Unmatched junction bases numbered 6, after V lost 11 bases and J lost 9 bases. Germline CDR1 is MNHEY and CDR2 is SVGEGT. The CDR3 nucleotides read TGTGCCGGAGGGACTAGCGGGGGCGGTGAGCAGTTCTTC. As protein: CAGGTSGGGEQFF.

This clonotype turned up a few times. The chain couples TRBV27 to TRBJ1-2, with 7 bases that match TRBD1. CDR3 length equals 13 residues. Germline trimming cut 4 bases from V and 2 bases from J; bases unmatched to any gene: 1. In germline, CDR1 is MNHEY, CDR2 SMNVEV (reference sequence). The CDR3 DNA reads TGTGCCAGCAGTTCCAGGGGGAACTATGGCTACACCTTC. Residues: CASSSRGNYGYTF.

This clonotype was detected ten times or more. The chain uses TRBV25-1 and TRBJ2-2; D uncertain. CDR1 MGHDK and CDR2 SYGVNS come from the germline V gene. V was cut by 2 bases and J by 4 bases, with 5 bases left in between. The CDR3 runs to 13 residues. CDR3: CASSELSTGELFF. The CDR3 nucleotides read TGTGCCAGCAGTGAACTTTCCACCGGGGAGCTGTTTTTT.

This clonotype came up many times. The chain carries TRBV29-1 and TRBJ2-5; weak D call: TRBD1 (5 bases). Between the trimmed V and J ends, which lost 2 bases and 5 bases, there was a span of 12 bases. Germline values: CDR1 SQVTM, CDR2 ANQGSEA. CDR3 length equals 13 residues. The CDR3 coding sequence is TGCAGCGTTGAAAAGGCAGGGTGGGAGACCCAGTACTTC. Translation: CSVEKAGWETQYF.

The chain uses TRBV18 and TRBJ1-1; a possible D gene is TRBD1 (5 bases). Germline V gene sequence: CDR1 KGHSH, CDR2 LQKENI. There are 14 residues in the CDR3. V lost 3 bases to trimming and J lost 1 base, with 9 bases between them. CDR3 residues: CASSPQRGNTEAFF. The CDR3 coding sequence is TGTGCCAGCTCACCCCAAAGGGGGAACACTGAAGCTTTCTTT. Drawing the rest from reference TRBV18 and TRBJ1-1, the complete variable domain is NAGVMQNPRHLVRRRGQEARLRCSPMKGHSHVYWYRQLPEEGLKFMVYLQKENIIDESGMPKERFSAEFPKEGPSILRIQQVVRGDSAAYFCASSPQRGNTEAFFGQGTRLTVV.

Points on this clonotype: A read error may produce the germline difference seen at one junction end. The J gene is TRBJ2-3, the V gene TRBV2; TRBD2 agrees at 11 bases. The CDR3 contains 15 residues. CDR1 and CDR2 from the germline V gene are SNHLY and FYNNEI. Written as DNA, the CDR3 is TGTGCCAGCAGTAGACTAGCGGGAAGGACAGGTACGCAGTATTTT. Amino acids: CASSRLAGRTGTQYF.

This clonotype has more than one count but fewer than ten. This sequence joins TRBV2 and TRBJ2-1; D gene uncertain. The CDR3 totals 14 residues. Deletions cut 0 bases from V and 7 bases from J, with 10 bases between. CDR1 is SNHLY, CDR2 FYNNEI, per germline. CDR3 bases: TGTGCCAGCAGTGAAGCCCCGTCCCCGAATGAGCAGTTCTTC. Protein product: CASSEAPSPNEQFF.

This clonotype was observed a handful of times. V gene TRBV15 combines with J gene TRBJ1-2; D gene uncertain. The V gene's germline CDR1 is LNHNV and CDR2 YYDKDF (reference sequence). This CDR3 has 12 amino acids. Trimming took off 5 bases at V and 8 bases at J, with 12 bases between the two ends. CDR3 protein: CATSPLDGGYTF. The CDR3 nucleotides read TGTGCCACCAGCCCTCTGGATGGAGGCTACACCTTC.

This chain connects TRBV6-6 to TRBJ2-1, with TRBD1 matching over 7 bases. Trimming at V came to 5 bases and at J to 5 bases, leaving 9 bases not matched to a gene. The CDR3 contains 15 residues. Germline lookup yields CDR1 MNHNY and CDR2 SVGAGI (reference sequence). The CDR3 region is CASSRQRQGNNEQFF. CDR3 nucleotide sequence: TGTGCCAGCAGTCGGCAGCGACAGGGAAACAATGAGCAGTTCTTC.